Following are 22 T cell receptor beta chains from one sample sequenced in a study of tumor and adjacent non-tumor tissue in lung cancer. RNA was extracted from bulk tissue without any cell sorting. Three rounds of nested PCR, following a modified ARM-PCR protocol, produced the TCRbeta library. TCRdb re-analysed the multiplex PCR reads in MiXCR, keeping a single row per CDR3 protein. The sample has about 120,000 distinct CDR3 sequences; about 66% are singletons. Source material: lung tumor tissue. These TCRs come from a man younger than 40 with non-small cell lung cancer.

This clonotype came up a few times. Since a much larger clone is just one base distant, this may be a read error. This rearrangement joins TRBV6-2 or TRBV6-3 to TRBJ2-7; D is undetermined. The CDR3 contains 12 residues. Germline lookup yields CDR1 MNHEY and CDR2 SVGEGT. CDR3 coding DNA: TGTGCCAGCAGACACCAGAACTACGAGCACTACTTC. This sequence encodes CASRHQNYEHYF.

As regards this clonotype: The junction does not match germline at one end; this may be a read error. The V call is TRBV6-2 or TRBV6-3, the J call TRBJ2-6, with D possibly being TRBD1 or TRBD2 (5 bases each). There are 16 residues in the CDR3. CDR1 and CDR2 (germline): MNHEY, SVGEGT. The CDR3 loop reads CASSSGGAYGASVLTF. In DNA, the CDR3 is TGTGCCAGCAGTTCCGGTGGGGCGTACGGGGCCAGCGTCCTAACTTTC.

This clonotype appeared many times. V and J are TRBV6-5 and TRBJ1-5, with 7 nucleotides matching TRBD1. The CDR3 sequence is 15 residues long. J gave up 5 bases and V 2 bases, and 6 bases lay outside the gene matches. The V gene's germline CDR1 is MNHEY and CDR2 SVGAGI. The chain's CDR3 is CASSYTTGSDQPQHF. The DNA for the CDR3 is TGTGCCAGCAGTTACACGACAGGGTCGGATCAGCCCCAGCATTTT.

Comment on this clonotype: A read error may be the cause here, since a much bigger clone is one base away. This rearrangement joins TRBV29-1 to TRBJ2-3; possible D gene TRBD1, 5 bases. From germline, CDR1 is SQVTM and CDR2 ANQGSEA. The CDR3 is made up of 11 amino acids. Trimming cost V 8 bases and J 8 bases, with 14 bases left between them. The CDR3 loop is CSLQESGTQYF. The CDR3 DNA reads TGCAGCCTACAGGAGTCGGGTACGCAGTATTTT.

Turning to this clonotype: This sequence may be a read error, since a much larger clone differs from it by one base. The rearrangement uses TRBV29-1 and TRBJ2-2, with a tentative D call TRBD2 (5 bases). Germline values: CDR1 SQVTM, CDR2 ANQGSEA. The CDR3 totals 14 residues. The CDR3 region has the DNA TGCAGCGTTGACGCCGGATTTTCGGCCGGGGTGCTGTTTTTT. This sequence encodes CSVDAGFSAGVLFF.

In this sample, this clonotype turned up a few times. V is TRBV19 and J is TRBJ1-5, with D possibly matching TRBD1 (5 bases). This CDR3 contains 13 residues. With 1 base removed from V and 9 bases from J, the gap between germline ends came to 10 bases. In germline, CDR1 is LNHDA, CDR2 SQIVND (reference sequence). CDR3: CASSIVQARPQHF. In nucleotides, the CDR3 is TGTGCCAGTAGTATAGTACAGGCCCGGCCCCAGCATTTT.

Concerning this clonotype itself: This may come from a read error, since a much larger clone is one base off. The rearrangement links TRBV20-1 to TRBJ2-7; TRBD2 agrees at 7 bases. CDR3 length: 16 amino acids. Germline V gene sequence: CDR1 DFQATT, CDR2 SNEGSKA (reference sequence). Unmatched junction bases numbered 18, after V lost 5 bases and J lost 5 bases. The CDR3: CSAHTEGTNGKNEQYF. Written as DNA, the CDR3 is TGCAGTGCTCACACCGAAGGGACTAACGGGAAAAACGAGCAGTACTTC.

To note about this clonotype: A much larger clone differs from this one at a single base, so this may be a read error. This CDR3 reads CSAREGTASRYGYTF. In DNA form, the CDR3 reads TGCAGTGCTCGTGAGGGGACAGCTTCCCGCTATGGCTACACCTTC. This chain uses TRBV20-1 with TRBJ1-2, with 7 bases fitting TRBD1. With V trimmed by 5 bases and J by 4 bases, 13 bases remained unmatched. CDR3 length equals 15 residues. Per germline, CDR1 DFQATT and CDR2 SNEGSKA (reference sequence).

Regarding this clonotype: An end of the junction differs from the germline gene, which may be a read error. CDR3 protein: CSPRQVGGPHEQYF. The CDR3 bases are TGCAGTCCTAGGCAGGTCGGGGGGCCACACGAGCAGTACTTC. The chain joins TRBV20-1 to TRBJ2-7; the D gene is possibly TRBD2 (7 bases). CDR1 DFQATT and CDR2 SNEGSKA come from the germline V gene (reference sequence). The CDR3 extends over 14 amino acids.

Note on this clonotype: The germline gene is not matched at one end of the junction; a read error may be the cause. This sequence joins TRBV5-4 and TRBJ2-7; the D call may be TRBD1 or TRBD2 (5 bases each). Germline CDR1 is SGHNT and CDR2 is YYREEE (reference sequence). The CDR3 contains 14 residues. The CDR3 loop is CVSSAAGANYEQYF. CDR3 nucleotide sequence: TGTGTCAGCAGCGCGGCCGGGGCCAACTACGAGCAGTACTTC.

About this clonotype: Germline and junction disagree at one end, which may indicate a read error. The chain combines TRBV4-1 with TRBJ2-7; TRBD2 matches 9 bases. This CDR3 contains 16 residues. Germline CDR1 reads MGHRA; CDR2 reads YSYEKL. The DNA for the CDR3 is TGCGCCAGCAGTCAAGATATAGCGGGAGCCTCCTACGAGCAATACTTC. Residues: CASSQDIAGASYEQYF.

Note on this clonotype: This may come from a read error, since a much larger clone is one base off. The V and J genes are TRBV6-5 and TRBJ2-3; 9 bases are shared with TRBD2. The CDR3 is 17 amino acids. Looked up from germline, CDR1 is MNHEY and CDR2 is SVGAGI. The CDR3, as DNA: TGTGCCAGCAGATACTCAGGGGCTAGCGGGATTGGAGATACGCAGTATTTT. This codes for CASRYSGASGIGDTQYF.

On this clonotype: This is likely a read error, given that the CDR3 carries no conserved phenylalanine or tryptophan at its end. The V gene is TRBV29-1, the J gene TRBJ2-1; TRBD2 agrees at 7 bases. The germline V gene encodes CDR1 SQVTM and CDR2 ANQGSEA. The CDR3 runs 15 residues. The trim removed 1 base at V and 4 bases at J, leaving 7 bases unmatched. The CDR3 protein is CSVEGCRGGYNEQFL. In DNA form, the CDR3 reads TGCAGCGTTGAAGGGTGCCGGGGAGGGTACAATGAGCAGTTCTTG.

A note on this clonotype: The junction shows a germline mismatch at one end, possibly a read error. The chain uses TRBV29-1 and TRBJ2-7; D unresolved. In germline, CDR1 is SQVTM, CDR2 ANQGSEA. The CDR3 spans 12 residues. CDR3 sequence reads: CGVEVNGTGQYF. The CDR3 bases are TGCGGCGTTGAAGTTAACGGTACGGGGCAGTACTTC.

As concerns this clonotype: One junction end disagrees with the germline gene, perhaps due to a read error. The chain joins TRBV5-4 to TRBJ2-5; D might be TRBD2 (5 bases). The CDR3 is 13 amino acids. Germline CDR1 and CDR2: SGHNT and YYREEE (reference sequence). CDR3 sequence reads: CDSRLRGQETQYF. CDR3 DNA sequence: TGTGACAGCAGGCTCCGGGGTCAAGAGACCCAGTACTTC.

This clonotype was counted many times. The chain couples TRBV6-2 or TRBV6-3 to TRBJ2-2; a weak D match, TRBD1 (6 bases). Trimming took off 1 base at V and 1 base at J, with 10 bases between the two ends. The CDR3 loop spans 16 amino acids. CDR1 MNHEY and CDR2 SVGEGT come from the germline V gene. CDR3 coding DNA: TGTGCCAGCAGTTACTACGTAGGGGGGAACACCGGGGAGCTGTTTTTT. It yields the protein CASSYYVGGNTGELFF.

The table lists this clonotype with many counts. The chain uses TRBV7-2 and TRBJ2-7; 7 bases line up with TRBD1. There are 14 residues in the CDR3. Germline CDR1 SGHTA, CDR2 FQGNSA. Trimming took 5 bases from V and 3 from J; bases not matched to a gene: 7. CDR3 residues: CASSLSSGGYEQYF. CDR3 in DNA: TGTGCCAGCAGCCTATCATCAGGGGGCTACGAGCAGTACTTC.

This chain joins TRBV30 and TRBJ2-1; D remains ambiguous. Trimming shortened V by 3 bases and J by 4 bases, and 13 bases separated the two germline ends. CDR1 is GTSNPN and CDR2 is SVGIG in the germline V gene (reference sequence). CDR3 length: 14 residues. The CDR3 DNA follows: TGTGCCTGGAGGCCCGGATCCGGGTACAATGAGCAGTTCTTC. Translation gives CAWRPGSGYNEQFF.

With respect to this clonotype: One end of the junction is discordant with germline, which a read error may explain. The rearrangement uses TRBV12-3 or TRBV12-4 and TRBJ2-2; the D gene is possibly TRBD2 (6 bases). CDR3 length: 15 amino acids. CDR3 coding DNA: TGTGCCAGCAGTTTCGGCGGGGAGAACATCGGGGAGCTGTTTTTT. Its protein product is CASSFGGENIGELFF.

About this clonotype: The junction shows a germline mismatch at one end, possibly a read error. This sequence joins TRBV20-1 and TRBJ2-7, with TRBD1 as a possible D gene (6 bases). The CDR3 is made up of 14 amino acids. In germline, CDR1 is DFQATT, CDR2 SNEGSKA (reference sequence). CDR3 amino acids: CSAREDSSSYAQYF. The CDR3, as DNA: TGCAGTGCTAGAGAGGACAGTTCCTCCTACGCGCAGTACTTC.

A note on this clonotype: A junction boundary mismatches the germline segment, possibly from a read error. The chain carries TRBV11-2 and TRBJ1-6, with 7 bases matching TRBD1. This CDR3 spans 17 amino acids. Germline CDR1 SGHAT, CDR2 FQNNGV. The CDR3 is CGSSLGAQGVIYSPLHF. CDR3 DNA: TGTGGCAGCAGCTTAGGGGCTCAGGGGGTTATCTATTCACCCCTTCACTTT.

This clonotype was picked up many times. The chain recombines TRBV20-1 with TRBJ1-3, with D perhaps TRBD1 (5 bases). The germline gives CDR1 DFQATT, CDR2 SNEGSKA (reference sequence). CDR3 length equals 15 residues. Trimming took off 0 bases at V and 5 bases at J, with 14 bases between the two ends. The CDR3 loop reads CSARDRGGTRNTIYF. The CDR3 nucleotides read TGCAGTGCTAGAGATCGTGGAGGGACTCGAAACACCATATATTTT.